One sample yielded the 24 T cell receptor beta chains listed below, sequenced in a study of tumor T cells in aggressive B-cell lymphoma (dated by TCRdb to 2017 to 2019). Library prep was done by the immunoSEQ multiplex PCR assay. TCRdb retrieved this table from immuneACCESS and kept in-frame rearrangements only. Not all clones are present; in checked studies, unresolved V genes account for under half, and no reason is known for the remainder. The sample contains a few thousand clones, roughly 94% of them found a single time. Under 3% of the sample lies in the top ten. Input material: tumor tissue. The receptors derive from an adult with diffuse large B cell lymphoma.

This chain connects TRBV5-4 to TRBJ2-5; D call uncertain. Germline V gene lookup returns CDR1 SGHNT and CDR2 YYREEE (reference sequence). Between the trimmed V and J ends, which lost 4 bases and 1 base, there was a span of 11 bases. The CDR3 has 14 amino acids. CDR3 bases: TGTGCCAGCAGCCCGGCGGCAGTCCAAGAGACCCAGTACTTC. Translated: CASSPAAVQETQYF.

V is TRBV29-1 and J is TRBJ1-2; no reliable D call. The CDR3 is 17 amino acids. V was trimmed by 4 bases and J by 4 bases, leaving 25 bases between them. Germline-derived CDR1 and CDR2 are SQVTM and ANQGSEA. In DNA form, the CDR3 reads TGCAGCGTTGTTAAGGGCCCGGTGGGAGAATTGCCCTATGGCTACACCTTC. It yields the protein CSVVKGPVGELPYGYTF.

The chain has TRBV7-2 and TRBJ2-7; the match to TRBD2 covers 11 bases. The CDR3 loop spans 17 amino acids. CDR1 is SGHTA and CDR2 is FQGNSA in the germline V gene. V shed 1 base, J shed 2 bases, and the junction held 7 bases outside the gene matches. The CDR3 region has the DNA TGTGCCAGCAGCTTAGGGGTGGATAGCGGGGGGGCCTACGAGCAGTACTTC. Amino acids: CASSLGVDSGGAYEQYF.

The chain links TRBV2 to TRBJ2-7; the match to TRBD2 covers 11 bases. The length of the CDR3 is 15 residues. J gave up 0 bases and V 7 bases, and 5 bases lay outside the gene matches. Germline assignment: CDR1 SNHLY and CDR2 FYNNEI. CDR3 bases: TGTGCCAGCAAGGGACTAGCGGAAAGCTCCTACGAGCAGTACTTC. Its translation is CASKGLAESSYEQYF.

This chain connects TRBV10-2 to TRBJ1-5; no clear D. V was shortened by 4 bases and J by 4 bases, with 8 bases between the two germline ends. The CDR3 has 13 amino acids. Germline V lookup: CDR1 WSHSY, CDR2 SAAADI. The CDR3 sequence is CASSVGPNQPQHF. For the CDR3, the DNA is TGCGCCAGCAGTGTCGGTCCGAATCAGCCCCAGCATTTT.

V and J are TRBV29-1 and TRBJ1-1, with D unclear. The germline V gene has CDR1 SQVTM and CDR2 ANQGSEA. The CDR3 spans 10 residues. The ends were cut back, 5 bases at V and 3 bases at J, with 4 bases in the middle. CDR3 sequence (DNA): TGCAGCGTTCGGGACACTGAAGCTTTCTTT. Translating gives CSVRDTEAFF. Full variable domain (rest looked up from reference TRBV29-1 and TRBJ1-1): SAVISQKPSRDICQRGTSLTIQCQVDSQVTMMFWYRQQPGQSLTLIATANQGSEATYESGFVIDKFPISRPNLTFSTLTVSNMSPEDSSIYLCSVRDTEAFFGQGTRLTVV.

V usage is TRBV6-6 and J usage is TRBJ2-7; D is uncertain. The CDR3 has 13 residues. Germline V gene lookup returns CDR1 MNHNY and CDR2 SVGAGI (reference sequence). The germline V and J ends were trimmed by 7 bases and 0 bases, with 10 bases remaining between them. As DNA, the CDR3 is TGTGCCAGCAATCTAGTGTCCTCCTACGAGCAGTACTTC. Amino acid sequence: CASNLVSSYEQYF.

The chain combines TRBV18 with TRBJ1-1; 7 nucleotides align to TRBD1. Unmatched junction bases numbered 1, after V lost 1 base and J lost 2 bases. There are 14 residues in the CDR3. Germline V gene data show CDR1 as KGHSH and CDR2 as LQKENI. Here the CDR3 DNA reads TGTGCCAGCTCACCACGAGGGGGCAACACTGAAGCTTTCTTT. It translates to CASSPRGGNTEAFF.

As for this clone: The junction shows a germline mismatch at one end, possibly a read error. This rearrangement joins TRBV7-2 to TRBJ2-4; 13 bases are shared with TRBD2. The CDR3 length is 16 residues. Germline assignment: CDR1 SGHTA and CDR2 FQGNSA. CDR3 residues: CASSLAPGLAGVNVDF. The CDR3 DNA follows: TGTGCCAGCAGCTTAGCGCCCGGACTAGCGGGGGTGAACGTCGACTTC. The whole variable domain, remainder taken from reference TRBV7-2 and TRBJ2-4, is GAGVSQSPSNKVTEKGKDVELRCDPISGHTALYWYRQSLGQGLEFLIYFQGNSAPDKSGLPSDRFSAERTGGSVSTLTIQRTQQEDSAVYLCASSLAPGLAGVNVDFGAGTRLSVL.

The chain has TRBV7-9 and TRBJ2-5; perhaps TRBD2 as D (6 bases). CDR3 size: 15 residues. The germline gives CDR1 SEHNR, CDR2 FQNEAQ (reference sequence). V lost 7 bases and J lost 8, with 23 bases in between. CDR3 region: CASKPPSAQLGTQYF. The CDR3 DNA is TGTGCCAGCAAACCCCCTAGCGCTCAACTTGGAACCCAGTACTTC.

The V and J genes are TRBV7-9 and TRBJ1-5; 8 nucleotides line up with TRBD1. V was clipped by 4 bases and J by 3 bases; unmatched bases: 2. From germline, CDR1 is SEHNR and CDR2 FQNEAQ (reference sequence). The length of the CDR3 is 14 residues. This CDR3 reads CASSWGQANQPQHF. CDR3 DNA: TGTGCCAGCAGCTGGGGACAGGCCAATCAGCCCCAGCATTTT.

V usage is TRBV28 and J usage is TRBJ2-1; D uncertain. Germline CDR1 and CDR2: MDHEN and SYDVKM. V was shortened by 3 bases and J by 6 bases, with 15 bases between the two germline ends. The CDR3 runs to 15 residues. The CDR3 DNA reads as TGTGCCAGCAGTTTGTTCGTCTCTATTATCAATGAGCAGTTCTTC. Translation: CASSLFVSIINEQFF.

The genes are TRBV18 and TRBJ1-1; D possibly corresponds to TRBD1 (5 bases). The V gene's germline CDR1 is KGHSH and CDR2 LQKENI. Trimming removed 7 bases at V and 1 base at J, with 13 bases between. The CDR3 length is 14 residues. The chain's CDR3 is CASLRRGGNTEAFF. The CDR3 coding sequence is TGTGCCAGCTTACGGCGCGGGGGGAACACTGAAGCTTTCTTT. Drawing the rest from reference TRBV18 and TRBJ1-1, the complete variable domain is NAGVMQNPRHLVRRRGQEARLRCSPMKGHSHVYWYRQLPEEGLKFMVYLQKENIIDESGMPKERFSAEFPKEGPSILRIQQVVRGDSAAYFCASLRRGGNTEAFFGQGTRLTVV.

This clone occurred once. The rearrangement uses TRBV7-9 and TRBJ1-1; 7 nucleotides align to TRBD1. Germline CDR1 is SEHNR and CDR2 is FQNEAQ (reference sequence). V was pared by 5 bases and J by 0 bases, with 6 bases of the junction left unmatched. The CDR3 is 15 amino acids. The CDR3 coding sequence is TGTGCCAGCAGCCCGGGACAGCCAATGAACACTGAAGCTTTCTTT. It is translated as CASSPGQPMNTEAFF.

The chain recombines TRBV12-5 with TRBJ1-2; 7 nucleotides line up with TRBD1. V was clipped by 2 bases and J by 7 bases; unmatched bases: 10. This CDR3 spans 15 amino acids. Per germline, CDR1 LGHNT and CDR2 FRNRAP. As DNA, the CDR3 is TGTGCTAGTGGTTTGATCCTTGACAGGGTTAGTGGCTACACCTTC. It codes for CASGLILDRVSGYTF.

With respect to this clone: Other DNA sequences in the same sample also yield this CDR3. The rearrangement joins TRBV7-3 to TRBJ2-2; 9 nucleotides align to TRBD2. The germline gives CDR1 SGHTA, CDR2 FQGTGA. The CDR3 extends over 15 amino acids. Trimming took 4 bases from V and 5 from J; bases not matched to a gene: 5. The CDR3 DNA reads TGTGCCAGCAGCTCAGGGCTAGCGGGGACCGGGGAGCTGTTTTTT. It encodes CASSSGLAGTGELFF.

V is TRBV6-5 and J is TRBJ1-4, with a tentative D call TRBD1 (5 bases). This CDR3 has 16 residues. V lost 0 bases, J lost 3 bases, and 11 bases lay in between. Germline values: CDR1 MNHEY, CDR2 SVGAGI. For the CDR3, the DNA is TGTGCCAGCAGTTACTCCCCCCTAGGGGCTAATGAAAAACTGTTTTTT. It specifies CASSYSPLGANEKLFF.

CDR3 DNA sequence: TGTGCCAGCAGCTCGGGACTTACCTACGAGCAGTACTTC. Residues: CASSSGLTYEQYF. This rearrangement joins TRBV5-6 to TRBJ2-7, with D tentatively TRBD2 (6 bases). This CDR3 comprises 13 residues. Germline CDR1 reads SGHDT; CDR2 reads YYEEEE. The ends were cut back, 3 bases at V and 2 bases at J, with 9 bases in the middle.

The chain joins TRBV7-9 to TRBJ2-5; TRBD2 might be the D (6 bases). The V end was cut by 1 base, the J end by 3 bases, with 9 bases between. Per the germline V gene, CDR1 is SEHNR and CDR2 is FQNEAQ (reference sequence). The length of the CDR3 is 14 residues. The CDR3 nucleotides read TGTGCCAGCAGCTTAGTTGGGGGGAAAGAGACCCAGTACTTC. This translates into CASSLVGGKETQYF.

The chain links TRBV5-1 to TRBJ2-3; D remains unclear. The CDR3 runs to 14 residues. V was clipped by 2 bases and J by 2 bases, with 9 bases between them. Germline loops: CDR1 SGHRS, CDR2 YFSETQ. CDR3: CASSFQRPTDTQYF. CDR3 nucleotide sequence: TGCGCCAGCAGCTTCCAGCGACCCACAGATACGCAGTATTTT.

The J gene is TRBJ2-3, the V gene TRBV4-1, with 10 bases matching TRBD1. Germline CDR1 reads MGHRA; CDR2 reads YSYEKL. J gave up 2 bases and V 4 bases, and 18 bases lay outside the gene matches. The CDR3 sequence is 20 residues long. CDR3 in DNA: TGCGCCAGCAGCCCCCTGTGGGACAGGGGACGATCAACTTACACAGATACGCAGTATTTT. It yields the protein CASSPLWDRGRSTYTDTQYF.

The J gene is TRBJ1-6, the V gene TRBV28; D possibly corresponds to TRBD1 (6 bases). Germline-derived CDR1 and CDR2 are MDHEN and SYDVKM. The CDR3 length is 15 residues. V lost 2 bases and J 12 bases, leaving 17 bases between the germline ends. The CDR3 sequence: CASSLRAGATIPLHF. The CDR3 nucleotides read TGTGCCAGCAGTTTACGGGCAGGGGCTACAATACCCCTCCACTTT. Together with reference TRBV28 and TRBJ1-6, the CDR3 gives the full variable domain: DVKVTQSSRYLVKRTGEKVFLECVQDMDHENMFWYRQDPGLGLRLIYFSYDVKMKEKGDIPEGYSVSREKKERFSLILESASTNQTSMYLCASSLRAGATIPLHFGNGTRLTVT.

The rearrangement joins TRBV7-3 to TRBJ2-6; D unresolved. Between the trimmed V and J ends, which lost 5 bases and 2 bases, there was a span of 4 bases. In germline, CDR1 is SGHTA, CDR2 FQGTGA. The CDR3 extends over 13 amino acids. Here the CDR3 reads CASSDTGANVLTF. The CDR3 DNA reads TGTGCCAGCAGCGACACTGGGGCCAACGTCCTGACTTTC.

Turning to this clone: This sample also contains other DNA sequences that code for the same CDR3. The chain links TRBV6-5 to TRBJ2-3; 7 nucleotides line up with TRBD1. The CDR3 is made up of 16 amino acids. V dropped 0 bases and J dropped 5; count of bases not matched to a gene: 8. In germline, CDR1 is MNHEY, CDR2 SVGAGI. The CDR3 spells CASSYSFGTEGDTQYF. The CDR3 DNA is TGTGCCAGCAGTTACTCGTTCGGGACAGAAGGAGATACGCAGTATTTT.